These 21 T cell receptor beta chains originate from one sample sequenced in a study of blood T cell repertoires in COVID-19 (dated by TCRdb to about 2020). To prepare the library, the immunoSEQ multiplex PCR assay was applied. This immuneACCESS table, as held by TCRdb, lists in-frame sequences with V and J called but not all clones. Of the missing ones, under half trace to an unresolved V gene in checked studies; the others have no known cause. The sample has 50,000 to 65,000 clones on record, about nine tenths of them singletons. Under 25% of the sample is held by the ten biggest clonotypes. The sequenced material came from peripheral blood. Source of these receptors: a woman over 75 with COVID-19, enrolled during active disease.

The chain carries TRBV2 and TRBJ1-5; D is unclear. This CDR3 comprises 13 residues. Germline V lookup: CDR1 SNHLY, CDR2 FYNNEI. Trimming took 11 bases from V and 9 from J, leaving 20 bases between them. The CDR3 here is CAGGEGTVGPQHF. CDR3 in DNA: TGTGCCGGCGGGGAGGGCACGGTTGGGCCCCAGCATTTT.

The J gene is TRBJ2-1, the V gene TRBV4-1, with TRBD1 as a possible D gene (5 bases). V lost 4 bases and J lost 1, with 17 bases in between. The germline gives CDR1 MGHRA, CDR2 YSYEKL. The CDR3 totals 17 residues. DNA for the CDR3: TGCGCCAGCAGCCCTGGCCCGGCAGGGCGGTCCTACAATGAGCAGTTCTTC. Its translation is CASSPGPAGRSYNEQFF.

The V call is TRBV2, the J call TRBJ2-2; 8 bases fit TRBD1. From germline, CDR1 is SNHLY and CDR2 FYNNEI. V gave up 7 bases and J gave up 4 bases; unmatched junction bases: 5. CDR3 length: 14 amino acids. CDR3 region: CASKKDRGTGELFF. CDR3 DNA sequence: TGTGCCAGCAAAAAAGACAGGGGCACCGGGGAGCTGTTTTTT.

The genes are TRBV18 and TRBJ1-2; D is undetermined. Trimming shortened V by 3 bases and J by 7 bases, and 12 bases separated the two germline ends. The CDR3 is made up of 13 amino acids. The germline V gene has CDR1 KGHSH and CDR2 LQKENI. The CDR3 region has the DNA TGTGCCAGCTCACCCCTTGCGGGCGGTGGCTACACCTTC. Translated: CASSPLAGGGYTF.

The chain combines TRBV6-5 with TRBJ1-4; a possible D gene is TRBD1 (5 bases). Germline CDR1 is MNHEY and CDR2 is SVGAGI. The CDR3 sequence is 13 residues long. V was pared by 8 bases and J by 1 base, with 8 bases between. In DNA, the CDR3 is TGTGCCAGCGGGCAGGGAACTAATGAAAAACTGTTTTTT. It specifies CASGQGTNEKLFF.

V and J are TRBV2 and TRBJ2-7; 10 nucleotides align to TRBD1. Germline V gives CDR1 SNHLY, CDR2 FYNNEI. The CDR3 is 15 residues long. After removal of 6 bases from V and 4 bases from J, the junction contained 9 bases not matched to a gene. The CDR3 DNA reads as TGTGCCAGCAGGAGAACCCGGGGACAGGGGTACGAGCAGTACTTC. Its protein is CASRRTRGQGYEQYF.

The rearrangement uses TRBV9 and TRBJ1-6, with D hard to call. Trimming stripped 5 bases from V and 7 bases from J, with 10 bases between. The germline gives CDR1 SGDLS, CDR2 YYNGEE. The CDR3 spans 13 residues. This CDR3 reads CASSKAGNSPLHF. The CDR3 bases are TGTGCCAGCAGTAAGGCGGGGAATTCACCCCTCCACTTT.

V gene TRBV10-3 combines with J gene TRBJ1-2, with D unresolved. The CDR3 has 13 residues. Germline CDR1 reads ENHRY; CDR2 reads SYGVKD. The V and J ends lost 3 bases and 4 bases respectively, with 9 bases between them. CDR3 sequence reads: CAISDGDPYGYTF. In nucleotides, the CDR3 is TGTGCCATCAGTGACGGGGATCCCTATGGCTACACCTTC.

The chain has TRBV6-1 and TRBJ1-4; the D is unclear. The V gene lost 1 base and the J gene lost 2 bases, with 5 bases spanning the gap. The CDR3 has 14 amino acids. Germline-derived CDR1 and CDR2 are MNHNS and SASEGT. The CDR3 sequence: CASSEGTTNEKLFF. Here the CDR3 DNA reads TGTGCCAGCAGTGAAGGGACTACTAATGAAAAACTGTTTTTT.

The rearrangement links TRBV5-5 to TRBJ1-2; D might be TRBD1 (5 bases). Germline V gene data show CDR1 as SGHKS and CDR2 as YYEKEE (reference sequence). Trimming shortened V by 5 bases and J by 0 bases, and 14 bases separated the two germline ends. The CDR3 has 15 residues. This CDR3 reads CASRLGGAANYGYTF. CDR3 nucleotide sequence: TGTGCCAGCAGACTCGGGGGAGCTGCTAACTATGGCTACACCTTC.

This chain connects TRBV2 to TRBJ1-5; D possibly corresponds to TRBD1 (5 bases). The CDR3 contains 12 residues. Trimming removed 10 bases from V and 4 bases from J, with 11 bases in between. Germline V gene data show CDR1 as SNHLY and CDR2 as FYNNEI. The CDR3 sequence: CATQTDNQPQHF. The DNA for the CDR3 is TGTGCCACCCAGACAGATAATCAGCCCCAGCATTTT. The full variable domain, in which reference TRBV2 and TRBJ1-5 provide the parts outside the CDR3, is EPEVTQTPSHQVTQMGQEVILRCVPISNHLYFYWYRQILGQKVEFLVSFYNNEISEKSEIFDDQFSVERPDGSNFTLKIRSTKLEDSAMYFCATQTDNQPQHFGDGTRLSIL.

The genes are TRBV5-1 and TRBJ2-4, with 11 bases aligning to TRBD1. Germline CDR1 and CDR2: SGHRS and YFSETQ. CDR3 length: 17 amino acids. The ends lost 3 bases at V and 0 bases at J; junction bases unmatched: 5. CDR3 nucleotides: TGCGCCAGCAGCTCCGGACAGGGGGCCTTAGCCAAAAACATTCAGTACTTC. Protein product: CASSSGQGALAKNIQYF.

In DNA, the CDR3 is TGCACCAGCAGCCAGACCCTGTCGACGCCCGGAGGTGAAAAACTGTTTTTT. Its protein is CTSSQTLSTPGGEKLFF. The chain recombines TRBV1 with TRBJ1-4. TRBV1 is labeled a pseudogene. This CDR3 is built from 17 residues.

The rearrangement uses TRBV5-1 and TRBJ1-4, with a possible D match to TRBD1 (6 bases). Trimming pared 2 bases from V and 5 bases from J, leaving 13 bases between. CDR1 and CDR2 (germline): SGHRS, YFSETQ. The CDR3 totals 15 residues. This CDR3 is CASSLLGGANEKLFF. As DNA, the CDR3 is TGCGCCAGCAGCTTACTTGGGGGCGCAAATGAAAAACTGTTTTTT.

This chain joins TRBV18 and TRBJ1-5, with D possibly being TRBD1 (5 bases). Trimming removed 3 bases from V and 9 bases from J, with 18 bases in between. The CDR3 is made up of 15 amino acids. The germline CDR1 and CDR2 sequences are KGHSH and LQKENI. In DNA form, the CDR3 reads TGTGCCAGCTCACCCGAGGCGGGACCCTTCTCGCCCCAGCATTTT. Translation: CASSPEAGPFSPQHF.

The rearrangement links TRBV5-1 to TRBJ2-1; D may be TRBD1 (5 bases). With 0 bases removed from V and 6 bases from J, the gap between germline ends came to 10 bases. Germline CDR1 is SGHRS and CDR2 is YFSETQ. The CDR3 covers 14 residues. The DNA of the CDR3 is TGCGCCAGCAGCTTGGAAACAGGACCCAATGAGCAGTTCTTC. This sequence encodes CASSLETGPNEQFF.

CDR3 sequence (DNA): TGTGCCAGTAGTTCCGGGACTAGAAGCTCCTACGAGCAGTACTTC. Residues: CASSSGTRSSYEQYF. V and J are TRBV19 and TRBJ2-7, with 8 bases lining up with TRBD2. The CDR3 contains 15 residues. J lost 0 bases, V lost 5 bases, and 6 bases had no gene match. Germline loops: CDR1 LNHDA, CDR2 SQIVND (reference sequence).

The rearrangement links TRBV3-1 (or the pseudogene TRBV3-2) to TRBJ1-2; a possible D gene is TRBD1 (6 bases). Germline V gene sequence: CDR1 LGHDT, CDR2 YNNKEL (reference sequence). Trimming stripped 0 bases from V and 1 base from J, with 12 bases between. This CDR3 is 16 amino acids long. The CDR3 region is CASSQEWGQLNYGYTF. The CDR3 coding sequence is TGTGCCAGCAGCCAAGAATGGGGGCAGCTTAACTATGGCTACACCTTC.

The CDR3 DNA sequence: TGTGCCAGCAGTCCCGACAGAGACACCTACAATGAGCAGTTCTTC. Protein sequence: CASSPDRDTYNEQFF. This rearrangement joins TRBV6-2 or TRBV6-3 to TRBJ2-1, with D perhaps TRBD1 (5 bases). Germline V lookup: CDR1 MNHEY, CDR2 SVGEGT. This CDR3 comprises 15 residues. With 5 bases removed from V and 2 bases from J, the gap between germline ends came to 13 bases.

The chain carries TRBV6-5 and TRBJ1-5, with 10 bases matching TRBD1. CDR3 size: 15 residues. CDR1 is MNHEY, CDR2 SVGAGI, per germline. With 4 bases clipped from V and 6 bases from J, the junction kept 6 bases outside the gene matches. CDR3 nucleotides: TGTGCCAGCAGTTCAGACAGGGGGCTTGGTCAGCCCCAGCATTTT. It translates to CASSSDRGLGQPQHF.

The chain employs TRBV7-6 and TRBJ1-3; the D is unclear. CDR3 length: 12 amino acids. With 5 bases removed from V and 4 bases from J, the gap between germline ends came to 6 bases. Germline V gene data show CDR1 as SGHVS and CDR2 as FNYEAQ. CDR3 in DNA: TGTGCCAGCAGCCGAGAAGGAAACACCATATATTTT. It codes for CASSREGNTIYF.